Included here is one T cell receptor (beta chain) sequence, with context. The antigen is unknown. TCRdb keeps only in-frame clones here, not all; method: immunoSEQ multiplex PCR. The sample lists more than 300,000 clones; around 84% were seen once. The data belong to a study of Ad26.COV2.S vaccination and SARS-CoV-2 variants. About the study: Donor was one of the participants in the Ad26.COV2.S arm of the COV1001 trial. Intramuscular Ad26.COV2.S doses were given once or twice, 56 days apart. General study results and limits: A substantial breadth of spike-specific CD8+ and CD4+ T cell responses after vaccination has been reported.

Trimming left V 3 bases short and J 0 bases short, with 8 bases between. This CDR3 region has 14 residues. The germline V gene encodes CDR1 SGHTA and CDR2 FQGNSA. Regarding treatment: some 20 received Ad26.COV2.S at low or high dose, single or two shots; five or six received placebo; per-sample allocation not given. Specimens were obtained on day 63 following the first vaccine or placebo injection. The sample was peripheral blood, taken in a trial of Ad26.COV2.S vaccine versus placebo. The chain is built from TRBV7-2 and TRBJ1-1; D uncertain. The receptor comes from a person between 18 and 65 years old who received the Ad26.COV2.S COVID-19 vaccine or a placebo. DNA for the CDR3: TGTGCCAGCAGCTTCGGACCGGTGAACACTGAAGCTTTCTTT. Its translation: CASSFGPVNTEAFF.